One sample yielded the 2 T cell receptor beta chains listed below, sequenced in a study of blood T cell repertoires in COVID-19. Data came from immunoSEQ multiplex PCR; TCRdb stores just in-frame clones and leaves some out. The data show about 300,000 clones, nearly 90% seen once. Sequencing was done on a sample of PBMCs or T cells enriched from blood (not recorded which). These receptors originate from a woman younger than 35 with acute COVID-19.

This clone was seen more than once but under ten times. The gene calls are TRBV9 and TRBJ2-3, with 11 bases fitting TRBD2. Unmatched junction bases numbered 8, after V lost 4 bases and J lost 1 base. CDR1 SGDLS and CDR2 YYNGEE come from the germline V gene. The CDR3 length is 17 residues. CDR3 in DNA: TGTGCCAGCAGCTTTGGACTAGCGGGCCTCCGCACAGATACGCAGTATTTT. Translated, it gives CASSFGLAGLRTDTQYF.

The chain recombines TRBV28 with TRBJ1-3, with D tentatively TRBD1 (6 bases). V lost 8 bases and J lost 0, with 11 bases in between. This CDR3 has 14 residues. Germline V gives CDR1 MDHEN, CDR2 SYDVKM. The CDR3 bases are TGTGCCAGCGTACAGGGTAACTCTGGAAACACCATATATTTT. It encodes CASVQGNSGNTIYF. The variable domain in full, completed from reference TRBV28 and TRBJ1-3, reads DVKVTQSSRYLVKRTGEKVFLECVQDMDHENMFWYRQDPGLGLRLIYFSYDVKMKEKGDIPEGYSVSREKKERFSLILESASTNQTSMYLCASVQGNSGNTIYFGEGSWLTVV.